These 8 T cell receptor beta chains were sequenced from one sample in a study of cytomegalovirus exposure and HLA in healthy donors. Amplification used 60 Vbeta primers and 13 Jbeta primers. Using immunoSEQ multiplex PCR, the repertoire was profiled, and TCRdb retains in-frame clones only, with some absent. This table has roughly 160,000 clones, 80% to 90% appearing once. The specimen sequenced was PBMCs. The receptors were sampled from a man aged 18 to 29 in good health and CMV-seropositive.

This chain links TRBV12-5 with TRBJ1-1, with TRBD1 as a possible D gene (6 bases). Germline V CDR1 and CDR2: LGHNT, FRNRAP. This CDR3 is 23 amino acids long. Trimming removed 2 bases at V and 3 bases at J, with 37 bases between. The CDR3 sequence: CASGLFEVPRGGGLHFKDTEAFF. The DNA of the CDR3 is TGTGCTAGTGGTTTGTTCGAAGTTCCCCGAGGCGGGGGGCTTCACTTTAAGGACACTGAAGCTTTCTTT.

The chain is built from TRBV30 and TRBJ1-2; D is ambiguous. The germline V gene has CDR1 GTSNPN and CDR2 SVGIG (reference sequence). This CDR3 contains 12 residues. The V end lost 2 bases, the J end lost 7 bases, and 11 bases lay between the germline ends. The CDR3 region has the DNA TGTGCCTGGAGTCACGTCAACGGTGGCTACACCTTC. Translated: CAWSHVNGGYTF.

V and J are TRBV19 and TRBJ2-7; TRBD1 matches 8 bases. V lost 3 bases, J lost 7 bases, and 14 bases stayed unmatched. CDR1 and CDR2 from the germline V gene are LNHDA and SQIVND (reference sequence). The CDR3 has 16 amino acids. As DNA, the CDR3 is TGTGCCAGTAGTATGGGGACAGGCCCTAGGAGTCGGGAGCAGTACTTC. Amino acids: CASSMGTGPRSREQYF.

As regards this clone: An end of the junction differs from the germline gene, which may be a read error. The rearrangement uses TRBV7-9 and TRBJ1-4, with a tentative D call TRBD1 (5 bases). Germline CDR1 SEHNR, CDR2 FQNEAQ (reference sequence). This CDR3 spans 16 amino acids. CDR3 bases: TGTGCCAGCAGCATAGCCGTGGGGGGAGTTAATGAAAAACTGTTTTTT. Translated, it gives CASSIAVGGVNEKLFF.

V gene TRBV5-4 combines with J gene TRBJ2-3, with D possibly matching TRBD1 (5 bases). Germline V lookup: CDR1 SGHNT, CDR2 YYREEE (reference sequence). This CDR3 spans 17 amino acids. V lost 4 bases to trimming and J lost 3 bases, with 21 bases between them. CDR3 residues: CASSPLQGAFFTDTQYF. The CDR3 nucleotides read TGTGCCAGCAGCCCCCTTCAAGGGGCCTTTTTTACAGATACGCAGTATTTT.

This chain connects TRBV19 to TRBJ1-2; D possibly corresponds to TRBD1 (6 bases). This CDR3 contains 16 residues. Germline CDR1 is LNHDA and CDR2 is SQIVND (reference sequence). Trimming shortened V by 9 bases and J by 6 bases, and 26 bases separated the two germline ends. The CDR3 region has the DNA TGTGCCAGCCTGAAACCAGGGGCCGGCGGCAGCGATGGCTACACCTTC. Translated, it gives CASLKPGAGGSDGYTF.

This chain uses TRBV25-1 with TRBJ1-1; a weak D match, TRBD1 (5 bases). Germline CDR1 is MGHDK and CDR2 is SYGVNS. Trimming shortened V by 5 bases and J by 11 bases, and 15 bases separated the two germline ends. This CDR3 comprises 12 residues. CDR3: CASSRGQGGAFF. The CDR3, as DNA: TGTGCCAGCAGTAGGGGCCAGGGTGGGGCTTTCTTT.

CDR3 protein: CAWSRQDLSEAFF. The CDR3 DNA reads as TGTGCCTGGAGCCGACAGGATCTATCTGAAGCTTTCTTT. This chain uses TRBV30 with TRBJ1-1; maybe TRBD1 (6 bases). This CDR3 is 13 amino acids long. The V end lost 3 bases, the J end lost 6 bases, and 14 bases lay between the germline ends. CDR1 is GTSNPN, CDR2 SVGIG, per germline (reference sequence).